The 8 T cell receptor beta chains below all came from one sample that was sequenced in a study of Graves' ophthalmopathy and Graves' hyperthyroidism (dated by TCRdb to 2017 to 2018). Data came from an Illumina HiSeq 2000. TCR beta CDR3 regions were amplified from RNA transcripts for repertoire sequencing. HTBI primers and the Qiagen OneStep RT-PCR kit were used in a first-round RT-PCR, which was followed by a second-round multiplex PCR, size selection and purification. In TCRdb, the public reads were trimmed at Q25 with fastp and aligned with MiXCR, with productive beta chains retained. One record per CDR3 amino acid sequence lists the most common genes and DNA. This sample gives approximately 1.2 million distinct CDR3 sequences in total; 35% to 40% of them show up just once. The ten largest clones take up approximately 10% of the sample. Input material: peripheral blood or thyroid tissue (not recorded which). Every receptor here comes from an adult man with Graves' hyperthyroidism.

This clonotype was detected many times. This CDR3 is CASIVTGSVRTEAFF. The CDR3 region has the DNA TGTGCCAGCATCGTAACAGGGTCCGTACGCACTGAAGCTTTCTTT. The chain carries TRBV7-9 and TRBJ1-1, with a weak D call TRBD1 (6 bases). CDR1 and CDR2 from the germline V gene are SEHNR and FQNEAQ (reference sequence). The CDR3 covers 15 residues. Trimming removed 7 bases at V and 4 bases at J, with 19 bases between.

This chain links TRBV10-3 with TRBJ1-1, with 10 positions matching TRBD1. The CDR3 sequence is 14 residues long. V lost 4 bases to trimming and J lost 5 bases; unmatched junction nucleotides: 4. In germline, CDR1 is ENHRY, CDR2 SYGVKD. The CDR3 coding sequence is TGTGCCATCAGTGGGGACAGGGGTGATACTGAAGCTTTCTTT. It is translated as CAISGDRGDTEAFF.

This chain links TRBV29-1 with TRBJ2-3, with no clear D. The CDR3 covers 15 residues. The germline V and J ends were trimmed by 1 base and 3 bases, with 14 bases remaining between them. Germline V gene sequence: CDR1 SQVTM, CDR2 ANQGSEA. The CDR3 here is CSVEVARSRTDTQYF. As DNA, the CDR3 is TGCAGCGTTGAAGTCGCCCGTTCGCGGACAGATACGCAGTATTTT.

This clonotype came up many times. V usage is TRBV29-1 and J usage is TRBJ2-7; D possibly uses TRBD1 or TRBD2 (6 bases each). The CDR3 loop spans 12 amino acids. CDR1 and CDR2 (germline): SQVTM, ANQGSEA. Trimming cost V 5 bases and J 7 bases, with 15 bases left between them. CDR3 sequence reads: CSVLRGAKEQYF. The CDR3 DNA reads as TGCAGCGTTTTAAGGGGGGCGAAAGAGCAGTACTTC.

At least ten counts were recorded for this clonotype. The gene calls are TRBV5-1 and TRBJ1-2; D remains unclear. Germline CDR1 reads SGHRS; CDR2 reads YFSETQ. The CDR3 extends over 12 amino acids. V dropped 5 bases and J dropped 5 bases, with 10 bases sitting between them. In DNA form, the CDR3 reads TGCGCCAGCAGTTCCCCGGCGTATGGCTACACCTTC. It yields the protein CASSSPAYGYTF.

This clonotype was recorded many times. V is TRBV25-1 and J is TRBJ1-3; D is undetermined. Germline CDR1 reads MGHDK; CDR2 reads SYGVNS. V lost 2 bases to trimming and J lost 8 bases, with 16 bases between them. The CDR3 has 15 residues. The CDR3 DNA is TGTGCCAGCAGTGAACCCCGGAAGGGCGGGTACACCATATATTTT. It translates to CASSEPRKGGYTIYF.

This clonotype was counted between two and nine times. The rearrangement uses TRBV7-8 and TRBJ1-5, with TRBD1 as a possible D gene (6 bases). The CDR3 consists of 15 residues. Germline V gene sequence: CDR1 SGHVS, CDR2 FQNEAQ. The V end was cut by 1 base, the J end by 3 bases, with 10 bases between. CDR3 region: CASSLVGDINQPQHF. Here the CDR3 DNA reads TGTGCCAGCAGCTTAGTAGGGGACATCAATCAGCCCCAGCATTTT.

This clonotype has a count of ten or more. The chain is built from TRBV12-3 or TRBV12-4 and TRBJ1-6; D is unclear. Trimming took off 3 bases at V and 7 bases at J, with 13 bases between the two ends. CDR3 length: 15 residues. The CDR3 DNA sequence: TGTGCCAGCAGTTTGGGCATAGGATCCAATTCACCCCTCCACTTT. This codes for CASSLGIGSNSPLHF.